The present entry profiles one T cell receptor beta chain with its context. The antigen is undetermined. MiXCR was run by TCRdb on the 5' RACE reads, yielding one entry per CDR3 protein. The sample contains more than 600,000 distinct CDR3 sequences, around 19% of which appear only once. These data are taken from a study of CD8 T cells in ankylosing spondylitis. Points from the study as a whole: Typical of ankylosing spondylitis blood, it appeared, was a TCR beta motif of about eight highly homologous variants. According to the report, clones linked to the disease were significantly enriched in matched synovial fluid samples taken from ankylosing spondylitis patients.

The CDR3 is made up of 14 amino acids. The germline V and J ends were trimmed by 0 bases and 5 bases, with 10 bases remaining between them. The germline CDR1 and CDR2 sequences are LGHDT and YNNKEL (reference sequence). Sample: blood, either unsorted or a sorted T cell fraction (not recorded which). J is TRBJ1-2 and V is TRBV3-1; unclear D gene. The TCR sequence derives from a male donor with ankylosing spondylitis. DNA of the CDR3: TGTGCCAGCAGCCAAGATGTGGGGAGATATGGCTACACCTTC. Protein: CASSQDVGRYGYTF. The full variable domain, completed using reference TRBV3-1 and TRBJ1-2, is DTAVSQTPKYLVTQMGNDKSIKCEQNLGHDTMYWYKQDSKKFLKIMFSYNNKELIINETVPNRFSPKSPDKAHLNLHINSLELGDSAVYFCASSQDVGRYGYTFGSGTRLTVV.